This TCR beta chain was captured in a study of CD8+CD57+ T cells in acquired aplastic anemia. Those patients picked for sequencing had displayed CD8+CD57+ cell expansion on flow cytometry. Patients had not yet gotten any therapy when their blood was taken for sampling. Worth noting for this clonotype: A junction boundary mismatches the germline segment, possibly from a read error.

This CDR3 is 13 amino acids long. Germline-derived CDR1 and CDR2 are GTSNPN and SVGIG (reference sequence). Genomic DNA templated the TCR beta VDJ and CDR3 profiling. TCRdb reprocessed the reads via MiXCR and lists one record per CDR3 protein. The sample holds roughly 150,000 distinct CDR3 sequences, around 47% seen once. V usage is TRBV30 and J usage is TRBJ2-1; D may be TRBD2 (5 bases). The clonotype comes from a human donor with aplastic anemia. The sample taken for sequencing was sorted CD4+, CD8+, or CD8+CD57+ T cells (not recorded which) from PBMCs. DNA for the CDR3: TGTGCCTGGAGTAGGACTCCCTACAATGAGCAGCTCTTC. Amino acids: CAWSRTPYNEQLF.